Listed below are T cell receptor beta chains from one sample, sequenced in a study of T cell responses to AZD1222 COVID-19 vaccine. Only in-frame clones appear in the TCRdb table, and some are missing; sequencing was by immunoSEQ multiplex PCR. The data show 100,000 or so clones, nearly 90% seen once. Sample: peripheral blood, taken 28 days after the second AZD1222 dose. Every receptor here comes from an adult who received the AZD1222 COVID-19 vaccine. Each CDR3 is given with its conserved first and last residue. The order of the fields is CDR3 protein, CDR3 DNA, D gene, J gene, V gene, clone size. A D gene is named only where the DNA matches it firmly. The size field is filled for only some rows; it gives once, few, many or a size class.

cdr3_aa: CASSSQGVGNEKLFF
cdr3_nt: TGTGCCAGCAGCTCGCAGGGGGTCGGTAATGAAAAACTGTTTTTT
d_call: TRBD1
j_call: TRBJ1-4
v_call: TRBV5-4
clone_size: .

cdr3_aa: CASSPGGGETGELFF
cdr3_nt: TGTGCCAGCTCACCAGGAGGGGGTGAAACCGGGGAGCTGTTTTTT
d_call: .
j_call: TRBJ2-2
v_call: TRBV18
clone_size: .

cdr3_aa: CASRLSRFTDTQYF
cdr3_nt: TGTGCCAGCCGATTGAGTAGGTTCACAGATACGCAGTATTTT
d_call: .
j_call: TRBJ2-3
v_call: TRBV3-1/TRBV3-2
clone_size: .

cdr3_aa: CASSLSGSYGYTF
cdr3_nt: TGTGCCAGCAGTCTCTCGGGGAGCTATGGCTACACCTTC
d_call: .
j_call: TRBJ1-2
v_call: TRBV27
clone_size: .

cdr3_aa: CASSPQGSDTEAFF
cdr3_nt: TGTGCCAGCTCACCGCAGGGCTCGGACACTGAAGCTTTCTTT
d_call: .
j_call: TRBJ1-1
v_call: TRBV18
clone_size: .

cdr3_aa: CASSLAVGTHYEQYF
cdr3_nt: TGTGCCAGCAGCTTAGCGGTCGGGACCCACTACGAGCAGTACTTC
d_call: .
j_call: TRBJ2-7
v_call: TRBV7-2
clone_size: .

cdr3_aa: CASSVEGSPNTEAFF
cdr3_nt: TGCGCCAGCAGCGTCGAAGGCAGCCCGAACACTGAAGCTTTCTTT
d_call: .
j_call: TRBJ1-1
v_call: TRBV5-1
clone_size: .

cdr3_aa: CASSSQGAGLNYGYTF
cdr3_nt: TGTGCCAGCAGTTCTCAGGGGGCAGGACTAAACTATGGCTACACCTTC
d_call: TRBD1
j_call: TRBJ1-2
v_call: TRBV28
clone_size: .

cdr3_aa: CASSLGLSTDTQYF
cdr3_nt: TGTGCCAGCAGTTTGGGTCTCAGCACAGATACGCAGTATTTT
d_call: .
j_call: TRBJ2-3
v_call: TRBV28
clone_size: .

cdr3_aa: CSVELKRQGIHF
cdr3_nt: TGCAGCGTTGAGCTTAAGAGACAGGGTATCCACTTT
d_call: TRBD1
j_call: TRBJ1-6
v_call: TRBV29-1
clone_size: .

cdr3_aa: CASSLTGLAGRGDTQYF
cdr3_nt: TGTGCCAGCAGCTTAACGGGACTAGCGGGACGGGGAGATACGCAGTATTTT
d_call: TRBD2
j_call: TRBJ2-3
v_call: TRBV7-3
clone_size: .

cdr3_aa: CASSPSLSSGNTIYF
cdr3_nt: TGTGCCAGCAGCCCTTCTCTTAGCTCTGGAAACACCATATATTTT
d_call: .
j_call: TRBJ1-3
v_call: TRBV27
clone_size: .

cdr3_aa: CASSEARTGRNTIYF
cdr3_nt: TGTGCCAGCAGTGAAGCCAGGACAGGGAGAAACACCATATATTTT
d_call: TRBD1
j_call: TRBJ1-3
v_call: TRBV6-1
clone_size: .

cdr3_aa: CASSELGSPGELFF
cdr3_nt: TGTGCCAGCAGTGAATTAGGCAGTCCCGGGGAGCTGTTTTTT
d_call: .
j_call: TRBJ2-2
v_call: TRBV25-1
clone_size: .

cdr3_aa: CASRNGQNTGELFF
cdr3_nt: TGTGCCAGCAGAAACGGACAGAACACCGGGGAGCTGTTTTTT
d_call: .
j_call: TRBJ2-2
v_call: TRBV6-5
clone_size: once

cdr3_aa: CASSPRSGVTEAFF
cdr3_nt: TGTGCCAGCAGCCCCCGGTCGGGCGTCACTGAAGCTTTCTTT
d_call: .
j_call: TRBJ1-1
v_call: TRBV9
clone_size: .

cdr3_aa: CASSTGGSYEQYF
cdr3_nt: TGTGCCAGCAGTACAGGGGGCTCCTACGAGCAGTACTTC
d_call: TRBD1
j_call: TRBJ2-7
v_call: TRBV9
clone_size: .

cdr3_aa: CASSPHRDIRGEQFF
cdr3_nt: TGTGCCAGCAGTCCCCACAGGGACATTAGGGGTGAGCAGTTCTTC
d_call: .
j_call: TRBJ2-1
v_call: TRBV6-2/TRBV6-3
clone_size: .

cdr3_aa: CATSAVGDVQETQYF
cdr3_nt: TGTGCCACCTCAGCGGTAGGCGACGTCCAAGAGACCCAGTACTTC
d_call: .
j_call: TRBJ2-5
v_call: TRBV28
clone_size: .

cdr3_aa: CASSLRNRVTNEQFF
cdr3_nt: TGTGCCAGCAGTTTACGGAACAGGGTCACGAATGAGCAGTTCTTC
d_call: .
j_call: TRBJ2-1
v_call: TRBV28
clone_size: few

cdr3_aa: CASSTTSGRENEQFF
cdr3_nt: TGTGCCAGTAGTACAACTAGCGGGAGGGAGAATGAGCAGTTCTTC
d_call: TRBD2
j_call: TRBJ2-1
v_call: TRBV19
clone_size: .

cdr3_aa: CASRDREHQPQHF
cdr3_nt: TGTGCCAGTCGAGACAGAGAACATCAGCCCCAGCATTTT
d_call: .
j_call: TRBJ1-5
v_call: TRBV6-5
clone_size: .

cdr3_aa: CASSFLQSSTDTQYF
cdr3_nt: TGTGCCAGCAGTTTCCTCCAATCTAGCACAGATACGCAGTATTTT
d_call: .
j_call: TRBJ2-3
v_call: TRBV27
clone_size: .

cdr3_aa: CASSSGSRVNTEAFF
cdr3_nt: TGTGCCAGCAGTTCGGGCTCTAGGGTTAACACTGAAGCTTTCTTT
d_call: .
j_call: TRBJ1-1
v_call: TRBV6-5
clone_size: .

cdr3_aa: CASSLGGRAYGYTF
cdr3_nt: TGCGCCAGCAGCTTGGGCGGGCGCGCCTATGGCTACACCTTC
d_call: .
j_call: TRBJ1-2
v_call: TRBV5-1
clone_size: .

cdr3_aa: CASSLPPGRAHYEQYF
cdr3_nt: TGCGCCAGCAGCTTACCGCCCGGCAGGGCGCACTACGAGCAGTACTTC
d_call: .
j_call: TRBJ2-7
v_call: TRBV5-1
clone_size: .

cdr3_aa: CASSFGTGRPGELFF
cdr3_nt: TGTGCCAGCAGTTTCGGGACAGGGAGGCCCGGGGAGCTGTTTTTT
d_call: TRBD1
j_call: TRBJ2-2
v_call: TRBV28
clone_size: .

cdr3_aa: CASSLAGDRGYEQYF
cdr3_nt: TGTGCCAGCAGCTTAGCCGGGGACAGGGGCTACGAGCAGTACTTC
d_call: TRBD1
j_call: TRBJ2-7
v_call: TRBV7-2
clone_size: .

cdr3_aa: CASSRQGRQPQHF
cdr3_nt: TGTGCCAGCAGTCGACAGGGAAGGCAGCCCCAGCATTTT
d_call: TRBD1
j_call: TRBJ1-5
v_call: TRBV6-6
clone_size: .

cdr3_aa: CASSLGQGVWSGELFF
cdr3_nt: TGTGCCAGCAGCCTTGGACAGGGGGTTTGGTCCGGGGAGCTGTTTTTT
d_call: TRBD1
j_call: TRBJ2-2
v_call: TRBV5-8
clone_size: .

cdr3_aa: CASSSHNINEQFF
cdr3_nt: TGTGCCAGCAGCTCACACAATATAAATGAGCAGTTCTTC
d_call: .
j_call: TRBJ2-1
v_call: TRBV7-2
clone_size: .

cdr3_aa: CASSSEGGQGNSPLHF
cdr3_nt: TGTGCCAGCAGCTCAGAAGGGGGACAGGGAAATTCACCCCTCCACTTT
d_call: TRBD1
j_call: TRBJ1-6
v_call: TRBV7-2
clone_size: .

cdr3_aa: CASSLTGYFYEQYF
cdr3_nt: TGCGCCAGCAGCTTGACAGGGTACTTCTACGAGCAGTACTTC
d_call: .
j_call: TRBJ2-7
v_call: TRBV5-1
clone_size: .

cdr3_aa: CASRLHRDRQYYGYTF
cdr3_nt: TGTGCCAGCAGACTCCACCGGGACAGGCAATACTATGGCTACACCTTC
d_call: TRBD1
j_call: TRBJ1-2
v_call: TRBV28
clone_size: .

cdr3_aa: CASSPGAGGGEKLFF
cdr3_nt: TGTGCCAGCAGCCCCGGAGCAGGGGGCGGTGAAAAACTGTTTTTT
d_call: TRBD1
j_call: TRBJ1-4
v_call: TRBV7-2
clone_size: .

cdr3_aa: CASSTRGTGELFF
cdr3_nt: TGTGCCAGCAGCACAAGGGGGACCGGGGAGCTGTTTTTT
d_call: .
j_call: TRBJ2-2
v_call: TRBV27
clone_size: .

cdr3_aa: CASSPRGQGGYEQFF
cdr3_nt: TGTGCCAGCAGCCCCCGGGGACAGGGTGGCTATGAGCAGTTCTTC
d_call: TRBD1
j_call: TRBJ2-1
v_call: TRBV6-5
clone_size: .

cdr3_aa: CASSIADRNTEAFF
cdr3_nt: TGTGCCAGTAGTATAGCGGACAGGAACACTGAAGCTTTCTTT
d_call: .
j_call: TRBJ1-1
v_call: TRBV19
clone_size: .

cdr3_aa: CASSYPSGRGYGYTF
cdr3_nt: TGTGCCAGCAGTTACCCCTCGGGCAGGGGGTATGGCTACACCTTC
d_call: TRBD1
j_call: TRBJ1-2
v_call: TRBV28
clone_size: .

cdr3_aa: CASSRGQGELFF
cdr3_nt: TGCGCCAGCAGCCGAGGCCAGGGGGAGCTGTTTTTT
d_call: .
j_call: TRBJ2-2
v_call: TRBV5-1
clone_size: .

cdr3_aa: CASSSLGANTGELFF
cdr3_nt: TGCGCCAGCAGCTCCCTTGGGGCGAACACCGGGGAGCTGTTTTTT
d_call: .
j_call: TRBJ2-2
v_call: TRBV5-1
clone_size: .

cdr3_aa: CASSFGQGETQYF
cdr3_nt: TGTGCCAGCAGCTTCGGTCAGGGTGAGACCCAGTACTTC
d_call: .
j_call: TRBJ2-5
v_call: TRBV11-2
clone_size: .

cdr3_aa: CASSTRAGEAYIYGYTF
cdr3_nt: TGCGCCAGCAGCACCCGGGCGGGGGAGGCCTACATCTATGGCTACACCTTC
d_call: .
j_call: TRBJ1-2
v_call: TRBV4-3
clone_size: .

cdr3_aa: CASSLSGGALVEKLFF
cdr3_nt: TGTGCCAGCAGTTTATCGGGGGGGGCGCTTGTCGAAAAACTGTTTTTT
d_call: .
j_call: TRBJ1-4
v_call: TRBV27
clone_size: .

cdr3_aa: CASSRRRGPYDYGYTF
cdr3_nt: TGTGCCAGTAGCAGACGAAGAGGCCCCTACGACTATGGCTACACCTTC
d_call: .
j_call: TRBJ1-2
v_call: TRBV19
clone_size: .

cdr3_aa: CASSKDGRGAKYGYTF
cdr3_nt: TGTGCCAGCAGCAAAGATGGCAGGGGCGCAAAGTATGGCTACACCTTC
d_call: .
j_call: TRBJ1-2
v_call: TRBV21-1
clone_size: few

cdr3_aa: CASSQVAGFTEKLFF
cdr3_nt: TGCGCCAGCAGCCAAGTGGCAGGCTTTACTGAAAAACTGTTTTTT
d_call: .
j_call: TRBJ1-4
v_call: TRBV4-1
clone_size: .

cdr3_aa: CASSSTLSTGNTEAFF
cdr3_nt: TGTGCCAGCAGTTCCACTCTCTCGACAGGGAATACTGAAGCTTTCTTT
d_call: TRBD1
j_call: TRBJ1-1
v_call: TRBV27
clone_size: .

cdr3_aa: CASSLGTGRIQTQYF
cdr3_nt: TGTGCCAGCAGTCTCGGGACAGGACGAATTCAGACCCAGTACTTC
d_call: TRBD1
j_call: TRBJ2-5
v_call: TRBV7-7
clone_size: .

cdr3_aa: CASSYDRASTEAFF
cdr3_nt: TGTGCCAGCAGTTACGACAGGGCGTCCACTGAAGCTTTCTTT
d_call: TRBD1
j_call: TRBJ1-1
v_call: TRBV6-5
clone_size: .

cdr3_aa: CASSEGGAGRGKYGYTF
cdr3_nt: TGTGCCAGCAGTGAAGGAGGTGCGGGCAGGGGAAAATATGGCTACACCTTC
d_call: .
j_call: TRBJ1-2
v_call: TRBV6-1
clone_size: .

cdr3_aa: CASRTGRRGSYNSPLHF
cdr3_nt: TGCGCCAGCAGGACGGGACGGAGAGGCTCCTATAATTCACCCCTCCACTTT
d_call: .
j_call: TRBJ1-6
v_call: TRBV5-1
clone_size: .

cdr3_aa: CASSIQGGAGQPQHF
cdr3_nt: TGTGCCAGTAGTATCCAAGGGGGCGCGGGTCAGCCCCAGCATTTT
d_call: TRBD1
j_call: TRBJ1-5
v_call: TRBV19
clone_size: .

cdr3_aa: CASSPGANVLTF
cdr3_nt: TGTGCCAGCAGCCCTGGGGCCAACGTCCTGACTTTC
d_call: .
j_call: TRBJ2-6
v_call: TRBV3-1/TRBV3-2
clone_size: .

cdr3_aa: CASSFGLFEAFF
cdr3_nt: TGTGCCAGTAGTTTCGGGTTATTTGAAGCTTTCTTT
d_call: .
j_call: TRBJ1-1
v_call: TRBV19
clone_size: .

cdr3_aa: CATSRDQVGQPQHF
cdr3_nt: TGTGCCACCAGCAGAGATCAGGTGGGACAGCCCCAGCATTTT
d_call: .
j_call: TRBJ1-5
v_call: TRBV15
clone_size: .